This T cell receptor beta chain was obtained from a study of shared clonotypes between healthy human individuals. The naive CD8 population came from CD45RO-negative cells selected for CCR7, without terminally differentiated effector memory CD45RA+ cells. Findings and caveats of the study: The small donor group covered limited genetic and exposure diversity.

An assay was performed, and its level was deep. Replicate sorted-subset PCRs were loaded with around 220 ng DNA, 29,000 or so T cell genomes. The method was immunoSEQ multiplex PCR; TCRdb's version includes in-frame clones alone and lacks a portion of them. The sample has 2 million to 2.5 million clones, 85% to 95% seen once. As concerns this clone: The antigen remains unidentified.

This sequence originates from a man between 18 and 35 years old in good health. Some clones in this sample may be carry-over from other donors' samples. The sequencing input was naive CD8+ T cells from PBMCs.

The CDR3 DNA is TGTGCCAGCAGCTTAGAAGTTTCCATCACAGATACGCAGTATTTT. Its translation is CASSLEVSITDTQYF. V is TRBV7-9 and J is TRBJ2-3; no reliable D call. The CDR3 runs to 15 residues. The germline V gene encodes CDR1 SEHNR and CDR2 FQNEAQ (reference sequence). The V and J ends lost 1 base and 2 bases respectively, with 10 bases between them.